This TCR beta chain was identified during a study of control samples from healthy donors and cancer patients. The protocol was immunoSEQ multiplex PCR, while the TCRdb copy is restricted to in-frame clones and leaves out a portion. Seen here are approximately 89,000 clones, over 75% observed once, and the top ten hold around 20%. Germline V lookup: CDR1 WNHNN, CDR2 SYGVQD (reference sequence). This CDR3 has 15 residues. The junction had 4 bases not matched to a gene; V was cut back by 2 bases and J by 7 bases. The source of this sequence is a man aged 50 to 60 in good health. Sequencing was performed on blood. The chain employs TRBV10-1 and TRBJ2-2; 10 nucleotides line up with TRBD1. CDR3: CASSEGTGDIGELFF. CDR3 nucleotides: TGCGCCAGCAGTGAGGGGACAGGGGATATCGGGGAGCTGTTTTTT.